These T cell receptor beta chains were read from a single sample in a study of CD8+CD57+ T cells in acquired aplastic anemia. TCRdb re-derived calls from the reads in MiXCR, one entry per CDR3 protein. The sample holds 200,000 to 250,000 distinct CDR3 sequences, approximately 50% seen once. The sequencing input was sorted CD4+, CD8+, or CD8+CD57+ T cells (not recorded which) from PBMCs. These receptors came from a human donor with aplastic anemia. CDR3s include the opening cysteine and the closing phenylalanine or tryptophan. Fields, in order: clone size, D gene, J gene, V gene, CDR3 DNA, CDR3 protein. A D gene is named only where the DNA matches it firmly. Clone size appears in some rows only: once, few, many, or a class for an expanded clone.

>.|.|TRBJ1-4|TRBV7-6
TGTGCCAGCAGCCCTCGTGGTAATGAAAAACTGTTTTTT
CASSPRGNEKLFF
>.|TRBD1|TRBJ1-2|TRBV19
TGTGCCAGTAGTATACGGGGGACAGCGTATTATGGCTACACCTTC
CASSIRGTAYYGYTF
>many|TRBD1|TRBJ1-2|TRBV5-1
TGCGCCAGCAGCTACGAGGGACAGATCGACTATGGCTACACCTTC
CASSYEGQIDYGYTF
>.|TRBD1|TRBJ1-2|TRBV7-9
TGTGCCAGCAGCTCGGCCGCCAAGGGGGCGGGGGGCTACACCTTC
CASSSAAKGAGGYTF
>.|TRBD1|TRBJ1-2|TRBV20-1
TGCAGTGCTAGAGTCGGGACAGCGTATGGCTACACCTTC
CSARVGTAYGYTF
>once|.|TRBJ1-1|TRBV29-1
TGCAGCGTTGATCCGACAGAAGAAGCTTTCTTT
CSVDPTEEAFF
>many|.|TRBJ1-4|TRBV20-1
TGCAGTGCTAGAGACCAAAACCACCCCGGGAGGACTGAAAAACTGTTTTTT
CSARDQNHPGRTEKLFF
>many|.|TRBJ2-7|TRBV9
TGTGCCAGCAGCGTAGAGGGGGGGCTGTACGAGCAGTACTTC
CASSVEGGLYEQYF
>few|.|TRBJ2-1|TRBV6-2/TRBV6-3
TGTGCCACCCTCCCCGGACACAGCTTGTATGAGCAGTTCTTC
CATLPGHSLYEQFF
>.|.|TRBJ1-2|TRBV19
TGTGCCAGTAGATCCTGGCCCGGGGATGGTGGCTACACCTTC
CASRSWPGDGGYTF
>many|.|TRBJ2-3|TRBV20-1
TGCAGTGCTAGCTGGGCGAGCACAGATACGCAGTATTTT
CSASWASTDTQYF
>.|.|TRBJ1-2|TRBV29-1
TGCAGCGTTGACGCGGGGGCGGACTATGGCTACACCTTC
CSVDAGADYGYTF
>.|.|TRBJ2-7|TRBV5-8
TGTGCCAGCAGCTTGGGGGGAGGCGAGCAGCACTTC
CASSLGGGEQHF
>many|TRBD2|TRBJ2-1|TRBV6-1
TGTGCCAGCAGGGGACTAGCGGAAGTCAATGAGCAGTTCTTC
CASRGLAEVNEQFF
>.|TRBD1|TRBJ1-3|TRBV19
TGTGCCAGTAGTATTTCGTCGACAGGGGGAAACACCATATATTTT
CASSISSTGGNTIYF
>.|TRBD2|TRBJ2-7|TRBV7-2
TGTGCCAGCAGCACCCGGACTAGCGGAGAGAAATTC
CASSTRTSGEKF
>few|TRBD1|TRBJ2-1|TRBV6-5
TGTGCCAGCAGTTACCTCTCGGACAGGGGATACGGGATAGCCCACGAGCAGTTCTTC
CASSYLSDRGYGIAHEQFF
>.|TRBD1|TRBJ2-7|TRBV28
TGTGCCAGCAACAGGGACAGGTACGAGCAGTACTTC
CASNRDRYEQYF
>many|.|TRBJ1-1|TRBV13
TGTGCCAGCAGCTTCGGGGGGATGAACACTGAAGCTTTCTTT
CASSFGGMNTEAFF
>few|.|TRBJ2-1|TRBV20-1
TGCAGTGCTTGGGATGAGGGGGAGCTCTCTGATGTTTACAATGAGCAGTTCTTC
CSAWDEGELSDVYNEQFF
>few|.|TRBJ2-5|TRBV3-1
TGTGCCAGCAGCCCGTACGGAGGGAAAGGGGCGTTGGAGACCCAGTACTTC
CASSPYGGKGALETQYF
>few|TRBD2|TRBJ2-5|TRBV6-2/TRBV6-3
TGTGCCAGCCTAAGTTCTCGAGCGGGGGGAGAAGAGACCCAGTACTTC
CASLSSRAGGEETQYF
>.|.|TRBJ2-1|TRBV7-3
TGTGCCAGCAGCTTAACGGGCGATTACAATGAGCAGTTCTTC
CASSLTGDYNEQFF
>.|TRBD1|TRBJ1-2|TRBV10-3
TGTGCCATCAGTGCTTTTACCGGACAGGGACGCTACACCTTC
CAISAFTGQGRYTF
>.|TRBD2|TRBJ2-7|TRBV20-1
TGCAGTGCTAGAGACTTAGCGGGAGAATCCTACGAGCAGTACTTC
CSARDLAGESYEQYF
>.|TRBD2|TRBJ2-7|TRBV6-5
TGTGCCAGCAGTCTCTGGGGAGCGGGGGGGCAGGACGAGCAGTACTTC
CASSLWGAGGQDEQYF
>many|.|TRBJ2-1|TRBV20-1
TGCAGTGCGCCTACAGCGGACAGCTCCTACAATGAGCAGTTCTTC
CSAPTADSSYNEQFF
>many|.|TRBJ1-1|TRBV6-5
TGTGCCAGCAGTTACTCGCTTGAAGGTATGAACACTGAAGCTTTCTTT
CASSYSLEGMNTEAFF
>once|.|TRBJ1-2|TRBV20-1
TGCAGTGCTAGAGATTTGACAGCGAACTATGGCTACACCTTC
CSARDLTANYGYTF
>.|TRBD1|TRBJ2-5|TRBV15
TGTGCCACCAGCAGTACCACGGGACAGGGAGGGGAGACCCAGTACTTC
CATSSTTGQGGETQYF
>many|.|TRBJ1-5|TRBV5-6
TGTGCCAGCAGCTTCGGGGGGGCCGGTCAGCCCCAGCATTTT
CASSFGGAGQPQHF
>many|.|TRBJ1-2|TRBV29-1
TGCAGCGTTGAGGGCAGGAACTATGGCTACACCTTC
CSVEGRNYGYTF
>many|.|TRBJ2-7|TRBV7-2
TGTGCCAGCAGCTTTGCAGGGGCGCGCTACGAGCAGTACTTC
CASSFAGARYEQYF
>.|TRBD1|TRBJ1-2|TRBV5-1
TGCGCCAGCAGCCAAACAGGGGGCGGGTTAGATGGCTACACCTTC
CASSQTGGGLDGYTF
>many|.|TRBJ2-1|TRBV6-4
TGTGCCAGCAGTCCGGGACTTTCCTACAATGAGCAGTTCTTC
CASSPGLSYNEQFF
>many|TRBD2|TRBJ2-7|TRBV5-5
TGTGCCAGCAGCTGGGAGGGCGGCTCCTACGAGCAGTACTTC
CASSWEGGSYEQYF
>.|TRBD2|TRBJ2-2|TRBV19
TGTGCCACCCTAGGACTAGCGGGACAATCAGGGGAGCTGTTTTTT
CATLGLAGQSGELFF
>once|TRBD2|TRBJ2-5|TRBV10-3
TGTGCCATCAGTGACAGACTAGCGGGGGGAGAGACCCAGTACTTC
CAISDRLAGGETQYF
>few|.|TRBJ2-7|TRBV10-3
TGTGCCATCAGTGGGAGAGCAGGGGCCTCCTACGAGCAGTACTTC
CAISGRAGASYEQYF
>.|.|TRBJ2-5|TRBV5-1
TGCGCCAGCAGCTTGCGGGACACCGGATTAGAGACCCAGTACTTC
CASSLRDTGLETQYF
>many|.|TRBJ1-1|TRBV12-3/TRBV12-4
TGTGCCAGCAGTTTAGGGAAAGAAGCTTTCTTT
CASSLGKEAFF
>.|TRBD1|TRBJ1-5|TRBV28
TGTGCCAGCAGTGGGACAGTTTGGGGCAATCAGCCCCAGCATTTT
CASSGTVWGNQPQHF
>few|.|TRBJ2-1|TRBV10-3
TGTGCCAGCAGTTCCGGCGGGGGCCCCAGCTCCTACAATGAGCAGTTCTTC
CASSSGGGPSSYNEQFF
>once|TRBD1|TRBJ2-7|TRBV7-2
TGTGCCAGCAGCTTACAAACGGGACAGGGGTACGAGCAGTACTTC
CASSLQTGQGYEQYF
>.|.|TRBJ2-3|TRBV29-1
TGCAGCCAGGGAAGCACAGATACGCAGTATTTT
CSQGSTDTQYF
>many|.|TRBJ2-1|TRBV7-9
TGTGCCAGCAGCTCCCCCCCTCCAGACAGAAAGGAGCAGTTCTTC
CASSSPPPDRKEQFF
>many|.|TRBJ1-5|TRBV6-5
TGTGCCAGCAGTTGGTCCAGCATAGGGCAGCCCCAGCATTTT
CASSWSSIGQPQHF
>.|.|TRBJ2-1|TRBV24-1
TGTGCCACCAGTGCCGCGGGAAGGGGCAATGAGCAGTTCTTC
CATSAAGRGNEQFF
>.|.|TRBJ1-1|TRBV10-3
TGTGCCATCAGTGGAATTTCTCCGGGGGCGAACACTGAAGCTTTCTTT
CAISGISPGANTEAFF
>.|TRBD1|TRBJ2-1|TRBV7-9
TGTGCCAGCAGCCGAGGACAGGGTACCCTCAATGAGCAGTTCTTC
CASSRGQGTLNEQFF
>many|.|TRBJ1-5|TRBV7-9
TGTGCCAGCACTTCCGGGGGGCGCAATCAGCCCCAGCATTTT
CASTSGGRNQPQHF
>.|TRBD2|TRBJ2-7|TRBV7-9
TGTGCCAGCAGCCAAGAGGGTCTAGCGGGAGGTATGTACGAGCAGTACTTC
CASSQEGLAGGMYEQYF
>many|.|TRBJ1-1|TRBV6-5
TGTGCCAGCAGTTACTATCAGGAGGGGGACACTGAAGCTTTCTTT
CASSYYQEGDTEAFF
>.|.|TRBJ2-2|TRBV30
TGTGCCTGGACAGCAGGGATCAACACCGGGGAGCTGTTTTTT
CAWTAGINTGELFF
>many|.|TRBJ2-7|TRBV5-6
TGTGCCAGCAGCTCGGACGGAAGTGGGGGCTACGAGCAGTACTTC
CASSSDGSGGYEQYF
>many|TRBD1|TRBJ1-1|TRBV13
TGTGCCAGCAGCGGAAGCGACAGGGGGCGTCACACTGAAGCTTTCTTT
CASSGSDRGRHTEAFF